Presented here are 18 T cell receptor beta chains from one specimen sequenced in a study of T-cell memory formation after mild COVID-19. TCRdb re-analysed the 5' RACE reads in MiXCR, keeping a single row per CDR3 protein. The sample contains roughly 450,000 distinct CDR3 sequences, 15% to 20% of which appear only once. Input material: PBMCs or a T cell subset sorted from them (not recorded which). Receptors originate from an adult woman who had mild COVID-19 (a few samples of this study predate the infection). Cell type and time point are not known.

This clonotype showed up just a few times. This chain joins TRBV12-3 or TRBV12-4 and TRBJ1-1; 7 bases map to TRBD1. There are 14 residues in the CDR3. Unmatched junction bases numbered 4, after V lost 2 bases and J lost 4 bases. The CDR3 spells CASSLTGVPTEAFF. CDR3 in DNA: TGTGCCAGCAGTTTAACAGGGGTCCCCACTGAAGCTTTCTTT.

This clonotype appeared a few times. The chain is built from TRBV5-1 and TRBJ2-5; possibly TRBD1 for D (6 bases). Trimming took 3 bases from V and 5 from J, leaving 11 bases between them. The CDR3 has 13 residues. Germline CDR1 SGHRS, CDR2 YFSETQ. CDR3: CASSYRDGETQYF. The CDR3 DNA follows: TGCGCCAGCAGCTACAGGGATGGGGAGACCCAGTACTTC.

The chain combines TRBV27 with TRBJ1-5; D may be TRBD1 (6 bases). The CDR3 consists of 16 residues. Trimming shortened V by 1 base and J by 7 bases, and 17 bases separated the two germline ends. CDR1 is MNHEY, CDR2 SMNVEV, per germline (reference sequence). CDR3 in amino acids: CASSLYGRGLYQPQHF. The DNA of the CDR3 is TGTGCCAGCAGTTTATACGGCAGGGGTCTTTACCAGCCCCAGCATTTT.

CDR3: CASRGTEGRQFF. CDR3 nucleotide sequence: TGTGCCAGCAGGGGTACTGAGGGCCGTCAGTTCTTC. The chain is built from TRBV2 and TRBJ2-1; weak D call: TRBD2 (5 bases). The CDR3 spans 12 residues. Germline CDR1 reads SNHLY; CDR2 reads FYNNEI. Trimming shortened V by 6 bases and J by 13 bases, and 16 bases separated the two germline ends.

This clonotype was picked up a small number of times. The J gene is TRBJ1-5, the V gene TRBV29-1, with 8 bases matching TRBD1. The germline gives CDR1 SQVTM, CDR2 ANQGSEA. The CDR3 has 15 residues. The ends lost 6 bases at V and 6 bases at J; junction bases unmatched: 13. The CDR3 sequence is CSVISSGTGGQPQHF. CDR3 in DNA: TGCAGCGTGATTTCCTCGGGTACAGGGGGTCAGCCCCAGCATTTT.

V gene TRBV9 combines with J gene TRBJ1-1; possibly TRBD1 for D (6 bases). The CDR3 totals 14 residues. Germline V gene data show CDR1 as SGDLS and CDR2 as YYNGEE. Trimming took 3 bases from V and 1 from J, leaving 10 bases between them. The CDR3 DNA sequence: TGTGCCAGCAGCGCCGTGGACAGGAACACTGAAGCTTTCTTT. Translation gives CASSAVDRNTEAFF.

This clonotype was recorded many times. One junction end does not reproduce the germline sequence, and a read error may be involved. The chain joins TRBV5-6 to TRBJ2-3; 8 bases match TRBD2. CDR3 length: 17 residues. Germline assignment: CDR1 SGHDT and CDR2 YYEEEE. DNA for the CDR3: TGTGCCAGCACCTTGAAAAGGGGCGGGGGGCCCACAGATACGCAGTATTTT. It yields the protein CASTLKRGGGPTDTQYF. Looking up the rest from reference TRBV5-6 and TRBJ2-3 gives the full variable domain: DAGVTQSPTHLIKTRGQQVTLRCSPKSGHDTVSWYQQALGQGPQFIFQYYEEEERQRGNFPDRFSGHQFPNYSSELNVNALLLGDSALYLCASTLKRGGGPTDTQYFGPGTRLTVL.

This clonotype has only a few counts. The rearrangement joins TRBV6-1 to TRBJ2-7; TRBD1 is a possible D gene (6 bases). V was trimmed by 7 bases and J by 2 bases, leaving 12 bases between them. CDR3 length equals 13 residues. Germline CDR1 is MNHNS and CDR2 is SASEGT. CDR3 protein: CASIGTLTYEQYF. In nucleotides, the CDR3 is TGTGCCAGCATCGGGACACTTACCTACGAGCAGTACTTC.

V gene TRBV7-2 combines with J gene TRBJ1-5, with D possibly matching TRBD1 (6 bases). Trimming pared 1 base from V and 2 bases from J, leaving 12 bases between. The CDR3 has 16 residues. Germline V gene lookup returns CDR1 SGHTA and CDR2 FQGNSA. The CDR3 nucleotides read TGTGCCAGCAGCTTAGGGGGGTCAGGGGGCAATCAGCCCCAGCATTTT. This codes for CASSLGGSGGNQPQHF.

The rearrangement links TRBV10-3 to TRBJ2-5, with D perhaps matching TRBD2 (6 bases). The V gene lost 10 bases and the J gene lost 2 bases, with 20 bases spanning the gap. CDR1 is ENHRY and CDR2 is SYGVKD in the germline V gene. This CDR3 is 15 amino acids long. The CDR3, as DNA: TGTGCCACCAAGGAGGGCGAGAGTCGTCAAGAGACCCAGTACTTC. Its protein product is CATKEGESRQETQYF.

This clonotype has more than one count but fewer than ten. CDR3 amino acids: CSVLPGQPQRYF. In nucleotides, the CDR3 is TGCAGCGTTCTCCCTGGACAGCCCCAGCGGTACTTC. The V gene is TRBV29-1, the J gene TRBJ2-7; D is possibly TRBD1 (6 bases). V was cut by 5 bases and J by 12 bases, with 20 bases left in between. Germline CDR1 and CDR2: SQVTM and ANQGSEA. This CDR3 is 12 amino acids long.

This clonotype was counted a few times. V gene TRBV7-2 combines with J gene TRBJ2-2, with unresolved D. Germline V gene data show CDR1 as SGHTA and CDR2 as FQGNSA. The ends were cut back, 1 base at V and 3 bases at J, with 6 bases in the middle. The CDR3 is 14 amino acids. CDR3 protein: CASSLERYTGELFF. CDR3 coding DNA: TGTGCCAGCAGCTTAGAGAGGTACACCGGGGAGCTGTTTTTT.

The V gene is TRBV23-1, the J gene TRBJ2-1; 8 bases match TRBD2. TRBV23-1 is marked as an open reading frame, function uncertain. CDR3 length: 15 amino acids. With V trimmed by 11 bases and J by 4 bases, 13 bases remained unmatched. The CDR3 DNA follows: TGCGCCCGACGGAGGAGCGGGAGAGGGTACAATGAGCAGTTCTTC. Translating gives CARRRSGRGYNEQFF.

The chain links TRBV3-1 to TRBJ2-1, with 11 bases that match TRBD2. Per germline, CDR1 LGHDT and CDR2 YNNKEL (reference sequence). This CDR3 is 16 amino acids long. V was pared by 4 bases and J by 6 bases, with 8 bases of the junction left unmatched. The CDR3 loop is CASSRSLAGEINEQFF. The CDR3 DNA follows: TGTGCCAGCAGCCGATCACTAGCGGGAGAGATCAATGAGCAGTTCTTC.

This clonotype was seen a handful of times. This sequence joins TRBV27 and TRBJ2-5; 7 bases are shared with TRBD2. The CDR3 totals 15 residues. With V trimmed by 2 bases and J by 4 bases, 7 bases remained unmatched. Per the germline V gene, CDR1 is MNHEY and CDR2 is SMNVEV (reference sequence). Written as DNA, the CDR3 is TGTGCCAGCAGTTTACTCGGGGGGAATCGAGAGACCCAGTACTTC. It translates to CASSLLGGNRETQYF.

This chain joins TRBV20-1 and TRBJ2-5; possible D gene TRBD1, 5 bases. The V end lost 1 base, the J end lost 1 base, and 7 bases lay between the germline ends. Germline V CDR1 and CDR2: DFQATT, SNEGSKA (reference sequence). This CDR3 is 13 amino acids long. The CDR3 spells CSARGTPQETQYF. In nucleotides, the CDR3 is TGCAGTGCTAGAGGGACACCCCAAGAGACCCAGTACTTC.

Only a few counts were recorded for this clonotype. The chain joins TRBV5-6 to TRBJ2-4; 10 bases agree with TRBD1. The CDR3 consists of 16 residues. The V and J ends lost 3 bases and 7 bases, in that order; junction bases with no gene match: 10. CDR1 is SGHDT and CDR2 is YYEEEE in the germline V gene. The CDR3 sequence is CASSSGTGVLVNIQYF. For the CDR3, the DNA is TGTGCCAGCAGCTCTGGGACAGGGGTATTGGTGAACATTCAGTACTTC.

The sample holds a few counts of this clonotype. This chain uses TRBV7-2 with TRBJ2-2; D remains unclear. Germline lookup yields CDR1 SGHTA and CDR2 FQGNSA. This CDR3 contains 18 residues. Trimming cost V 0 bases and J 7 bases, with 21 bases left between them. The CDR3 sequence: CASSLAGLGAAVGGELFF. The DNA of the CDR3 is TGTGCCAGCAGCTTAGCCGGTTTGGGTGCTGCGGTGGGCGGGGAGCTGTTTTTT.